This is a list of T cell receptor beta chains from one sample in a study of T cells in Graves' hyperthyroidism and ophthalmopathy. TCRdb re-analysed the multiplex PCR reads in MiXCR, keeping a single row per CDR3 protein. The table includes 330,000 or so distinct CDR3 sequences, around a fifth detected once. Material: blood. Source of these receptors: a man between 50 and 59 years old with Graves' ophthalmopathy. Both conserved end residues are part of each CDR3.

j_call v_call cdr3_aa
TRBJ2-3 TRBV29-1 CSVRTGTTVRDTQYF
TRBJ1-1 TRBV11-2 CASSLEFLDTEAFF
TRBJ2-5 TRBV27 CASRGNTSELRGETQYF
TRBJ2-7 TRBV4-1 CASSQGPGQGTYEQYF
TRBJ1-2 TRBV12-3/TRBV12-4 CASSGAQGIYGYTF
TRBJ1-1 TRBV12-5 CASGFLGGMNTEAFF
TRBJ2-1 TRBV7-9 CASSLGLAGGPNYNEQFF
TRBJ1-3 TRBV12-3/TRBV12-4 CASSRSRGGNTTYF
TRBJ2-3 TRBV5-1 CASTPFAGGGDTQYF
TRBJ2-7 TRBV2 CASSQQGIYEQYF
TRBJ2-3 TRBV10-1 CASSAGAIGADTQYF
TRBJ2-3 TRBV5-1 CASSLDGQGARDTQYF
TRBJ1-1 TRBV2 CASSEQGPNTEAFF
TRBJ2-7 TRBV9 CASSHDGTGTYEQYF
TRBJ1-1 TRBV19 CASSIWGKPRAEAFF
TRBJ2-7 TRBV5-1 CASSLEQGGGQAYEQYF
TRBJ1-1 TRBV4-1 CASSQDSRGTEAFF
TRBJ2-2 TRBV7-6 CASSLRDRVITGELFF
TRBJ2-3 TRBV30 CAWSGGTASTDTQYF
TRBJ1-5 TRBV20-1 CSARDKGQPQHF
TRBJ2-3 TRBV2 CASSEEGAGGPDTQYF
TRBJ1-2 TRBV11-2 CASRRDKDYDYTF
TRBJ2-1 TRBV24-1 CATSGPSGRSGNEQFF
TRBJ2-1 TRBV2 CASIREYQTYNEQFF
TRBJ1-6 TRBV2 CASSQRGNNSPLHF
TRBJ2-5 TRBV10-1 CASSDTGGPQETQYF
TRBJ1-2 TRBV24-1 CATSEGTYDGYTF
TRBJ1-2 TRBV9 CASSVRGRGSYGYTF
TRBJ1-1 TRBV28 CASSIMPGNTEAFF
TRBJ1-2 TRBV30 CAWSPAGIGGYTF
TRBJ2-1 TRBV2 CASSEGSLAGGVNEQFF
TRBJ2-1 TRBV7-9 CAGGAGEIYNEQFF
TRBJ2-3 TRBV28 CASSWGPPGLAGGKDTQYF
TRBJ2-2 TRBV6-1 CASSQGQGTGELFF
TRBJ2-7 TRBV2 CASLSGTGGEIGYYEQYF
TRBJ2-1 TRBV28 CASMGLVRVRFF
TRBJ2-2 TRBV11-2 CASSLTGARTGELFF
TRBJ2-1 TRBV5-1 CASSLLAGVHNEQFF
TRBJ1-3 TRBV6-6 CASSYSSFPNSGNTIYF
TRBJ2-3 TRBV5-1 CASSDGTPSTDTQYF
TRBJ2-1 TRBV28 CASSPRGRGLDEQFF
TRBJ1-1 TRBV6-5 CASSYGAGGKGTEAFF
TRBJ1-4 TRBV20-1 CSARSGPTGVGEKLFF
TRBJ2-2 TRBV19 CASTGPLNTGELFF
TRBJ1-1 TRBV19 CASTMDRGWNTEAFF
TRBJ1-2 TRBV12-3/TRBV12-4 CASSLTGVGGYTF
TRBJ1-5 TRBV6-1 CASSEADSNQPQHF
TRBJ2-1 TRBV28 CASRPGLPGIEQFF
TRBJ1-4 TRBV7-9 CASSSMTGGGEKLFF
TRBJ1-1 TRBV6-2/TRBV6-3 CASSYRQFNGYTEAFF
TRBJ2-7 TRBV5-1 CASDFVASSYEQYF
TRBJ2-1 TRBV30 CAWSAGLAGVNEQFF
TRBJ1-1 TRBV5-1 CASSGREMNTEAFF
TRBJ2-2 TRBV7-8 CASSLYGQDTGELFF
TRBJ2-1 TRBV7-2 CASSHFTYNEQFF